The sequence of this T cell receptor beta chain was determined in a study of blood T cells in healthy people across ages. The authors ran a second PCR of roughly 6 to 11 cycles using a sample-barcoded 5' primer and a J-beta primer mix. Through a template-switch adaptor with 12 random nucleotides, each cDNA molecule received a tag. TCRdb reanalysed the 5' RACE reads using MiXCR and keeps one entry per CDR3 protein. The sample includes 550,000 to 800,000 distinct CDR3 sequences, about a third seen only once; the top ten take about 16%. A note on this clonotype: Its target is not known.

Study findings and constraints: With age, beta diversity per million T cells declined roughly linearly, significantly by approximately 41. Unsorted PBMCs ruled out conclusive naive versus antigen-experienced comparison. Changes seen in expanded clonotypes were possibly confounded by donor CMV status left unknown.

The specimen sequenced was blood. The sequence came from a woman aged 80 or over in good health.

This chain's CDR3 is CASSLGHRGSSYNEQYF. Written as DNA, the CDR3 is TGTGCCAGCAGCTTAGGGCACAGGGGAAGCTCCTACAATGAGCAGTACTTC. The V gene is TRBV7-6, the J gene TRBJ2-7, with 7 bases fitting TRBD1. Germline-derived CDR1 and CDR2 are SGHVS and FNYEAQ. The CDR3 covers 17 residues. The ends lost 1 base at V and 7 bases at J; junction bases unmatched: 16.